Listed here are 21 T cell receptor beta chains from one sample, sequenced in a study of neurological immune-mediated disorders. One entry per CDR3 protein results from TCRdb running MiXCR on the 5' RACE reads. The sample carries 60,000 to 85,000 distinct CDR3 sequences, 4.5% to 6.5% recorded once. Sequences were obtained from PBMCs. The receptors were sampled from a woman aged 25 to 45 with multiple sclerosis.

In regard to this clonotype: A much larger clone sits a single nucleotide away, making a read error possible. The chain couples TRBV27 to TRBJ2-7; TRBD2 matches at 7 bases. Germline CDR1 is MNHEY and CDR2 is SMNVEV (reference sequence). The CDR3 spans 12 residues. CDR3 coding DNA: TGTGACAGCAGTTTGGGGGGGTCCGAGCAGTACTTC. It codes for CDSSLGGSEQYF.

There are many counts of this clonotype. The J gene is TRBJ2-3, the V gene TRBV20-1, with D possibly matching TRBD2 (7 bases). The CDR3 runs to 14 residues. Germline lookup yields CDR1 DFQATT and CDR2 SNEGSKA (reference sequence). V shed 4 bases and J shed 3 bases, with 14 bases lying between them. CDR3 coding DNA: TGCAGTGCTAAGGGGGGGGCTGGGACAGATACGCAGTATTTT. Translated, it gives CSAKGGAGTDTQYF.

This clonotype was recorded at least ten times. The rearrangement uses TRBV6-6 and TRBJ2-1; D uncertain. V shed 2 bases and J shed 2 bases, with 10 bases lying between them. Germline V gene sequence: CDR1 MNHNY, CDR2 SVGAGI (reference sequence). This CDR3 has 15 residues. DNA for the CDR3: TGTGCCAGCAGTTACCGTGCAGGCCCCTACAATGAGCAGTTCTTC. Amino acids: CASSYRAGPYNEQFF.

The chain links TRBV12-3 or TRBV12-4 to TRBJ1-1; D gene uncertain. The CDR3 loop spans 12 amino acids. The germline V and J ends were trimmed by 5 bases and 8 bases, with 12 bases remaining between them. The CDR3 protein is CASSPGLAEAFF. CDR3 DNA sequence: TGTGCCAGCAGTCCCGGTCTAGCGGAAGCTTTCTTT.

Many counts were recorded for this clonotype. This rearrangement joins TRBV7-6 to TRBJ2-5, with 13 bases lining up with TRBD2. Germline-derived CDR1 and CDR2 are SGHVS and FNYEAQ. J lost 5 bases, V lost 5 bases, and 11 bases had no gene match. This CDR3 is 17 amino acids long. In DNA, the CDR3 is TGTGCCAGCAGCCATCCTACTAGCGGGGGGGCCTCGGAGACCCAGTACTTC. This sequence encodes CASSHPTSGGASETQYF.

The sample holds a few counts of this clonotype. The CDR3 is CASKVGATNTGELFF. In DNA form, the CDR3 reads TGTGCCAGCAAAGTGGGGGCTACGAACACCGGGGAGCTGTTTTTT. V usage is TRBV2 and J usage is TRBJ2-2; a possible D gene is TRBD1 (6 bases). CDR1 and CDR2 (germline): SNHLY, FYNNEI. CDR3 length: 15 residues. Trimming took off 7 bases at V and 0 bases at J, with 12 bases between the two ends.

The rearrangement joins TRBV5-6 to TRBJ2-3; TRBD2 matches 7 bases. Germline V lookup: CDR1 SGHDT, CDR2 YYEEEE. This CDR3 contains 17 residues. With 1 base clipped from V and 4 bases from J, the junction kept 12 bases outside the gene matches. The DNA for the CDR3 is TGTGCCAGCAGCTTGCGGGAGGCGGGGTGGGCACCAGATACGCAGTATTTT. Its protein is CASSLREAGWAPDTQYF.

A few counts support this clonotype. V is TRBV10-2 and J is TRBJ1-5, with 8 bases matching TRBD1. Trimming removed 7 bases from V and 6 bases from J; junction bases left unmatched: 11. There are 15 residues in the CDR3. CDR1 is WSHSY, CDR2 SAAADI, per germline. CDR3 loop: CASTEHRGIGQPQHF. CDR3 coding DNA: TGCGCCAGCACGGAGCACAGGGGGATCGGTCAGCCCCAGCATTTT.

This clonotype was recorded many times. The chain uses TRBV5-1 and TRBJ1-6; TRBD1 is a possible D gene (6 bases). Germline V CDR1 and CDR2: SGHRS, YFSETQ. Trimming removed 4 bases from V and 8 bases from J, with 13 bases in between. The CDR3 has 14 amino acids. The CDR3 reads CASSPGTLDSPLHF. CDR3 DNA sequence: TGCGCCAGCAGCCCCGGGACACTTGATTCACCCCTCCACTTT.

This clonotype was observed at least ten times. The rearrangement links TRBV5-1 to TRBJ1-2; 9 nucleotides align to TRBD1. This CDR3 is built from 15 residues. Germline-derived CDR1 and CDR2 are SGHRS and YFSETQ. Trimming cost V 7 bases and J 7 bases; bases outside gene matches: 14. CDR3 residues: CASSSSTTGGLGYTF. CDR3 bases: TGCGCCAGCTCATCCTCAACAACAGGGGGCCTTGGCTACACCTTC.

In this sample, this clonotype turned up many times. The CDR3: CSGLAWDSLSGANVLTF. The CDR3 DNA reads as TGCAGCGGTTTGGCGTGGGACAGTCTCTCTGGGGCCAACGTCCTGACTTTC. The V call is TRBV29-1, the J call TRBJ2-6; 7 nucleotides match TRBD1. Germline V CDR1 and CDR2: SQVTM, ANQGSEA. V trimming: 7 bases; J trimming: 0 bases; junction bases outside the gene matches: 12. The CDR3 length is 17 residues.

This clonotype has only a few counts. The rearrangement links TRBV20-1 to TRBJ2-1, with D perhaps matching TRBD2 (6 bases). The V end lost 1 base, the J end lost 5 bases, and 18 bases lay between the germline ends. Germline CDR1 DFQATT, CDR2 SNEGSKA (reference sequence). The CDR3 is 16 residues long. CDR3 nucleotide sequence: TGCAGTGCTAGAGCTGCGGCTAGCGCTTTAAACAATGAGCAGTTCTTC. Amino acids: CSARAAASALNNEQFF.

There are many counts of this clonotype. The chain uses TRBV5-1 and TRBJ2-5; D is uncertain. CDR1 is SGHRS and CDR2 is YFSETQ in the germline V gene. The CDR3 covers 14 residues. Trimming left V 3 bases short and J 1 base short, with 10 bases between. The CDR3 nucleotides read TGCGCCAGCAGCTCGACTGACCTCCAAGAGACCCAGTACTTC. This gives the protein CASSSTDLQETQYF.

The sample holds many counts of this clonotype. The genes are TRBV6-2 or TRBV6-3 and TRBJ2-6, with D maybe TRBD2 (6 bases). CDR1 MNHEY and CDR2 SVGEGT come from the germline V gene. The CDR3 loop spans 18 amino acids. Trimming left V 7 bases short and J 0 bases short, with 19 bases between. The CDR3 loop is CASTSRGYENSGANVLTF. The CDR3 DNA follows: TGTGCCAGCACGTCTCGGGGGTATGAAAACTCTGGGGCCAACGTCCTGACTTTC.

This clonotype was detected ten times or more. The chain links TRBV6-5 to TRBJ2-5, with D perhaps matching TRBD1 (6 bases). The CDR3 is made up of 15 amino acids. V lost 5 bases, J lost 7 bases, and 20 bases lay in between. CDR1 is MNHEY and CDR2 is SVGAGI in the germline V gene. CDR3 in amino acids: CASSPQPTGQGTQYF. Written as DNA, the CDR3 is TGTGCCAGCAGTCCGCAACCTACAGGGCAGGGGACCCAGTACTTC.

The chain links TRBV7-2 to TRBJ2-3, with 7 positions matching TRBD2. CDR1 and CDR2 from the germline V gene are SGHTA and FQGNSA. V was clipped by 3 bases and J by 3 bases; unmatched bases: 6. The CDR3 is 15 residues long. The CDR3 sequence is CASSLLLAITDTQYF. CDR3 in DNA: TGTGCCAGCAGCTTGTTACTAGCGATAACAGATACGCAGTATTTT. The variable domain in full, completed from reference TRBV7-2 and TRBJ2-3, reads GAGVSQSPSNKVTEKGKDVELRCDPISGHTALYWYRQSLGQGLEFLIYFQGNSAPDKSGLPSDRFSAERTGGSVSTLTIQRTQQEDSAVYLCASSLLLAITDTQYFGPGTRLTVL.

At least ten counts were recorded for this clonotype. The chain joins TRBV5-1 to TRBJ2-1, with TRBD2 matching 12 bases. Germline V gene data show CDR1 as SGHRS and CDR2 as YFSETQ. V shed 1 base, J shed 9 bases, and the junction held 5 bases outside the gene matches. The CDR3 spans 15 residues. The CDR3 nucleotides are TGCGCCAGCAGCTTGACTAGCGGGAGGATCGGTGAGCAGTTCTTC. Its translation: CASSLTSGRIGEQFF.

This clonotype occurred many times. The chain is built from TRBV18 and TRBJ2-1; 7 positions match TRBD1. V was pared by 3 bases and J by 8 bases, with 16 bases of the junction left unmatched. Germline assignment: CDR1 KGHSH and CDR2 LQKENI. The CDR3 sequence is 17 residues long. CDR3 residues: CASSPPSRDSFSHEQFF. The CDR3 DNA reads as TGTGCCAGCTCACCCCCCTCCCGGGACAGCTTTAGCCATGAGCAGTTCTTC.

The sample holds a few counts of this clonotype. The chain is built from TRBV7-6 and TRBJ2-5; D remains unclear. The CDR3 is made up of 14 amino acids. Between the trimmed V and J ends, which lost 2 bases and 0 bases, there was a span of 7 bases. The germline V gene has CDR1 SGHVS and CDR2 FNYEAQ. CDR3 loop: CASSLWTYQETQYF. In nucleotides, the CDR3 is TGTGCCAGCAGCTTATGGACGTACCAAGAGACCCAGTACTTC. Full variable domain (remainder filled in from reference TRBV7-6 and TRBJ2-5): GAGVSQSPRYKVTKRGQDVALRCDPISGHVSLYWYRQALGQGPEFLTYFNYEAQQDKSGLPNDRFSAERPEGSISTLTIQRTEQRDSAMYRCASSLWTYQETQYFGPGTRLLVL.

This clonotype was seen repeatedly, ten times or more. The chain uses TRBV6-6 and TRBJ2-5; D is ambiguous. The germline V gene has CDR1 MNHNY and CDR2 SVGAGI (reference sequence). The CDR3 contains 13 residues. Trimming cost V 2 bases and J 4 bases, with 8 bases left between them. CDR3 coding DNA: TGTGCCAGCAGTTACGCCGGACCAGAGACCCAGTACTTC. The encoded protein is CASSYAGPETQYF.

There are many counts of this clonotype. V is TRBV5-1 and J is TRBJ2-3, with 9 bases aligning to TRBD2. With 4 bases clipped from V and 7 bases from J, the junction kept 7 bases outside the gene matches. This CDR3 region has 14 residues. Germline CDR1 reads SGHRS; CDR2 reads YFSETQ. CDR3 in amino acids: CASSLSGGAYTQYF. CDR3 bases: TGCGCCAGCAGCCTTAGCGGGGGAGCTTATACGCAGTATTTT.